This TCR beta chain was obtained from a study of control samples from healthy donors and cancer patients. A single count supports this clone. CDR3 length: 11 residues. Trimming pared 4 bases from V and 7 bases from J, leaving 4 bases between. CDR1 and CDR2 (germline): KGHDR, SFDVKD. Profiled with immunoSEQ multiplex PCR; TCRdb holds only in-frame clones, not every one. The sample holds around 93,000 clones, about 90% seen once. This chain joins TRBV24-1 and TRBJ2-1, with D unresolved. Sample: blood. This TCR derives from a man in his thirties or forties in good health. As DNA, the CDR3 is TGTGCCACCAGTGACCCTAATGAGCAGTTCTTC. Its protein is CATSDPNEQFF.